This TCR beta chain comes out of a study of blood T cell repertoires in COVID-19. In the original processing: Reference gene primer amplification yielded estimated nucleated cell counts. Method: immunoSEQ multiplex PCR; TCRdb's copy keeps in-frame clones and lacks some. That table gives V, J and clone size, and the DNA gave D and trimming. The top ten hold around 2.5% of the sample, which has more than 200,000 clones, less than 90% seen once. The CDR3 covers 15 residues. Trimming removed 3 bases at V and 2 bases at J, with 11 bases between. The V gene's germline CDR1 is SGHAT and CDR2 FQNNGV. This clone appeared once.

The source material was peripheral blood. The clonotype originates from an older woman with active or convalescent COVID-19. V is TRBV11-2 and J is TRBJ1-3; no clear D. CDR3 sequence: CASSFNEAAGNTIYF. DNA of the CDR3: TGTGCCAGCAGCTTTAACGAAGCGGCTGGAAACACCATATATTTT.